This TCR beta chain was documented in a study of blood T cell repertoires in COVID-19. Study-wide context: The United States, Italy and Spain provided the acute and convalescent COVID-19 samples. Sample material is recorded as cDNA or gDNA derived from T cells, B-cell-depleted T cells, or PBMCs.

In the authors' methods: Estimated nucleated cell counts came from reference gene primer amplification. The protocol was immunoSEQ multiplex PCR, while the TCRdb copy is restricted to in-frame clones and leaves out a portion. Clonal size and the V and J genes are those of that table, whereas D and trimming came from the DNA. This sample has approximately 190,000 clones, with about 86% found just once. CDR3 length: 16 amino acids. V trimming: 0 bases; J trimming: 2 bases; junction bases outside the gene matches: 5. Germline V gene data show CDR1 as MNHEY and CDR2 as SVGEGT. The TCR sequence derives from a man aged 25-45 years with active or convalescent COVID-19. Specimen: peripheral blood. The chain links TRBV6-2 or TRBV6-3 to TRBJ1-2, with 8 bases fitting TRBD1. CDR3 sequence (DNA): TGTGCCAGCAGTTACTCGCGGGACAGGCCGAACTATGGCTACACCTTC. It is translated as CASSYSRDRPNYGYTF.